This TCR beta chain was recorded in a study of CD8 T cells in Susac syndrome. The RNA input was about 0.5 to 1 ug, and it was reverse transcribed with random hexamers. The immunoSEQ assay covered 54 Vbeta and 13 Jbeta segments for CDR3. TCRdb passed the immunoSEQ multiplex PCR reads through MiXCR, listing each CDR3 protein once. The sample comprises fewer than 300,000 distinct CDR3 sequences, 70% to 90% of which are singletons, and over 0.1% rests with the top ten. CD8+ and CD4+ T cells from blood underwent TCR beta sequencing, which was carried out in a high-throughput format. Germline CDR1 and CDR2: MNHEY and SVGAGI. CDR3 length: 13 amino acids. V dropped 2 bases and J dropped 7 bases, with 9 bases sitting between them.

The clonotype originates from a human donor with multiple sclerosis. Sequenced sample: CD8+ T cells from PBMCs. The chain has TRBV6-5 and TRBJ1-5; D remains ambiguous. The CDR3 nucleotides read TGTGCCAGCAGTTACACGGGTGGCCAGCCCCAGCATTTT. It is translated as CASSYTGGQPQHF.